The TCR beta chain under discussion was sequenced for a study of T cell responses to AZD1222 COVID-19 vaccine. Points on this clone: Its antigen is not known.

The CDR3 loop spans 14 amino acids. V gave up 0 bases and J gave up 8 bases; unmatched junction bases: 7. Germline V CDR1 and CDR2: SGHTS, YDEGEE. The study's findings and limits: Nearly half of the spike-specific TCRs reportedly recognize variant regions that carry no mutations.

Sequencing was performed with immunoSEQ multiplex PCR; in TCRdb, only in-frame clones are kept and a portion is missing. There are 180,000 or so clones in the sample; roughly 92% occur only once, and about 0.6% lies in the top ten. The genes are TRBV5-8 and TRBJ1-2; 7 positions match TRBD1. The sample consisted of peripheral blood, taken on day 0 of AZD1222 vaccination. The clonotype originates from an adult in good health. As DNA, the CDR3 is TGTGCCAGCAGCTTGGGGGGTCCGGGACAGGGCTACACCTTC. Protein sequence: CASSLGGPGQGYTF.